This T cell receptor (beta chain) was obtained from a study of blood T cell repertoires in COVID-19. Study-wide background: Acute and convalescent COVID-19 specimens originated in the United States, Italy and Spain. From T cells, B-cell-depleted T cells, or PBMCs came the material, which was cDNA or gDNA.

The repertoire was sequenced with immunoSEQ multiplex PCR; TCRdb's copy has only in-frame clones and lacks some. The data contain tens of thousands of clones, roughly nine tenths of them seen just once; the ten biggest clones take up about 2%. Germline lookup yields CDR1 MNHNS and CDR2 SASEGT. Trimming removed 3 bases from V and 1 base from J, with 10 bases in between. The length of the CDR3 is 15 residues. This sequence was found in a man aged 45-65 years with acute or convalescent COVID-19. Sequenced material: peripheral blood. The chain links TRBV6-1 to TRBJ1-5; tentative D call: TRBD1 (6 bases). The CDR3 is CASSESGVSNQPQHF. CDR3 DNA: TGTGCCAGCAGTGAGTCAGGGGTGAGCAATCAGCCCCAGCATTTT.